The sequence of this T cell receptor beta chain was determined in a study of long-term antiretroviral therapy in people with HIV. Notes on this clone: Its antigen is still unknown. One end of the junction fails to match germline, which may point to a read error. Other DNA sequences from this sample encode an identical CDR3 as well.

The germline V gene encodes CDR1 MRHNA and CDR2 SNTAGT. The CDR3 runs to 17 residues. Researchers report immunoSEQ v3.0 was run at survey level. Profiling relied on immunoSEQ multiplex PCR, and the TCRdb table lists in-frame clones only, not all of them. This sample has 25,000 to 35,000 clones; roughly 90% occur once, and the top ten carry around 4.1%. Findings and caveats of the study: The repertoire was dominated at all time points by clones expanded before ART.

The rearrangement uses TRBV6-4 and TRBJ2-3; D perhaps matches TRBD2 (5 bases). Sequences were derived from unsorted PBMCs, sampled 0.5 years after starting antiretroviral therapy. This receptor was obtained from a woman aged 18-30 years with HIV. The CDR3 reads CASSDTQEASSTDTQYF. The CDR3 DNA is TGTGCTAGCAGTGACACCCAGGAGGCCTCTAGCACAGATACGCAGTATTTT.